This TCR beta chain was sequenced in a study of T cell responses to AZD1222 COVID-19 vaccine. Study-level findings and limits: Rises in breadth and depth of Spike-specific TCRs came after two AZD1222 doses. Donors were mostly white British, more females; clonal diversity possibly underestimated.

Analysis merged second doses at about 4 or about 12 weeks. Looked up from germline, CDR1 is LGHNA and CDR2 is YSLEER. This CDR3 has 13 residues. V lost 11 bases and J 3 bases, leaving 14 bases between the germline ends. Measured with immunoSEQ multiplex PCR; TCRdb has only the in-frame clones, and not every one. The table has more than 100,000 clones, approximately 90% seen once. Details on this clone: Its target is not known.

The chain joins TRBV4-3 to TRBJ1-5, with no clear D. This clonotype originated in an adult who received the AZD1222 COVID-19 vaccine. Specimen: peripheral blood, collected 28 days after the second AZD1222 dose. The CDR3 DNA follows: TGCGCCGGTTCTAGGACGGACAATCAGCCCCAGCATTTT. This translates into CAGSRTDNQPQHF.